This TCR beta chain comes out of a study of CD8 T cells in ankylosing spondylitis (dated by TCRdb to about 2017). Looking at the study overall: To find TCR variants linked to disease, the study profiled T cell receptor beta repertoires in ankylosing spondylitis patients and healthy donors. The full study cohort was made up of about 24 ankylosing spondylitis patients and roughly 98 healthy donors. Peripheral blood was sampled, and synovial fluid was also collected from ankylosing spondylitis patients. What the research found in general, with its limitations: The disease-linked clones were reported to be significantly enriched in matched synovial fluid samples from ankylosing spondylitis patients. Blood from ankylosing spondylitis patients appeared to be characterized by a TCR beta motif made up of several highly homologous amino acid variants. A CD8+ phenotype was shown by the disease-linked clones, which were found at relatively low frequencies in peripheral blood. Some TCR beta motif variants had previously been reported in synovial fluid and blood of reactive arthritis patients, which suggested common disease-initiation mechanisms.

For sequencing, an Illumina HiSeq 2500 was employed. Quantitative 5'-RACE with molecular barcodes was the method used to prepare the TCR beta libraries. Per the authors' processing: To identify disease-linked TCR variants, a new computational method was used, one built on a probabilistic model of VDJ rearrangement. TCRdb reanalyzed the raw reads on its own, using fastp at Q25 for trimming and MiXCR for clone calling, and kept in-frame beta chains. Each entry is one CDR3 protein sequence, shown with its most common DNA and genes. The V and J calls were determined by TCRdb, not by the authors. Across this sample there are 250,000 to 300,000 distinct CDR3 sequences, with 20% seen only once. About 8% of the sample is taken by the ten largest. V and J are trimmed by 4 bases and 4 bases, and the gene matches miss 0 bases of the junction. The CDR3 sequence holds 13 residues, the cysteine and phenylalanine included. Of the read, only the CDR3 DNA is kept; its 39 bases are in frame from base 1.

Remarks on this clonotype: The target of this receptor is not known. Per-nucleotide qualities are absent, and no much larger clonotype sits a single base away.

This clonotype was sampled from a male donor with ankylosing spondylitis or in good health (not recorded which). Sequencing was performed on blood, either unsorted or a sorted T cell fraction (not recorded which). Rearrangement joined TRBV12-3 or TRBV12-4 to TRBJ1-2; 10 bases in the junction line up with TRBD1. The nucleotide sequence is TGTGCCAGCAGTTGGACAGGGGGCTATGGCTACACCTTC. Translation gives CASSWTGGYGYTF.